This T cell receptor (beta chain) was documented in a study of cytomegalovirus exposure and HLA in healthy donors. Whole-study results and caveats: Generally TCR sequences proved uncommon, though certain public TCRs appeared in numerous donors.

A remark on this clone: Its specificity is unknown.

Profiling relied on immunoSEQ multiplex PCR, and the TCRdb table lists in-frame clones only, not all of them. The data contain fewer than 200,000 clones, roughly 86% of them singletons. Germline CDR1 reads SGHDN; CDR2 reads FVKESK. This CDR3 has 16 residues. J gave up 3 bases and V 5 bases, and 7 bases lay outside the gene matches. The genes are TRBV14 and TRBJ2-6, with 7 bases that match TRBD2. Source material: PBMCs. The sequence was obtained from a man aged 30-40 years in good health and CMV-seropositive. Here the CDR3 DNA reads TGTGCCAGCAGCACCCGGACTAGTTTTGGGGCCAACGTCCTGACTTTC. It codes for CASSTRTSFGANVLTF.